Shown below are 29 T cell receptor beta chains from a single sample sequenced in a study of blood T cell repertoires in COVID-19. TCRdb's copy holds only in-frame clones and misses some; the assay was immunoSEQ multiplex PCR. The sample lists under 300,000 clones, more than 85% occurring once. Material for sequencing was PBMCs or T cells enriched from blood (not recorded which). The source of these receptors is a man aged 35 to 55 who had recovered from COVID-19.

This chain joins TRBV29-1 and TRBJ1-1, with no clear D. This CDR3 region has 12 residues. Trimming took 4 bases from V and 1 from J, leaving 7 bases between them. CDR1 and CDR2 (germline): SQVTM, ANQGSEA. This CDR3 is CSVVPGNTEAFF. The DNA of the CDR3 is TGCAGCGTTGTTCCGGGGAACACTGAAGCTTTCTTT.

This clone is labeled medium-sized. This chain links TRBV6-4 with TRBJ2-2, with TRBD2 matching over 10 bases. CDR1 MRHNA and CDR2 SNTAGT come from the germline V gene. Trimming took 4 bases from V and 3 from J; bases not matched to a gene: 2. The CDR3 totals 15 residues. The CDR3 here is CASSVLAGDTGELFF. CDR3 nucleotides: TGTGCCAGCAGTGTTCTAGCGGGGGACACCGGGGAGCTGTTTTTT.

The gene calls are TRBV12-5 and TRBJ2-1, with TRBD2 matching 13 bases. The J segment lost 3 bases and the V segment lost 5 bases, leaving 13 bases of the junction unmatched. The germline gives CDR1 LGHNT, CDR2 FRNRAP. CDR3 length equals 19 residues. The CDR3 sequence: CASGPYVPGLAGNYNEQFF. CDR3 coding DNA: TGTGCTAGTGGTCCCTACGTCCCGGGACTAGCGGGGAACTACAATGAGCAGTTCTTC.

The genes are TRBV5-4 and TRBJ1-6; D might be TRBD1 (5 bases). The CDR3 has 13 residues. Trimming removed 2 bases from V and 10 bases from J, with 10 bases in between. The V gene's germline CDR1 is SGHNT and CDR2 YYREEE (reference sequence). The CDR3 nucleotides are TGTGCCAGCAGCTTTACGGGGGAATCACCCCTCCACTTT. This sequence encodes CASSFTGESPLHF.

The V gene is TRBV21-1, the J gene TRBJ2-7; the table's D call TRBD1 went unverified against the DNA. TRBV21-1 is assigned pseudogene status. This CDR3 is built from 13 residues. CDR3 sequence: CASSKAGATDEYF. The CDR3 coding sequence is TGTGCCAGCAGCAAAGCGGGCGCGACGGATGAGTACTTC.

This rearrangement joins TRBV19 to TRBJ2-2, with 12 nucleotides matching TRBD2. V was clipped by 7 bases and J by 7 bases; unmatched bases: 10. There are 16 residues in the CDR3. CDR1 LNHDA and CDR2 SQIVND come from the germline V gene (reference sequence). The CDR3 loop reads CASKSFGTSGHGELFF. The CDR3 DNA reads as TGTGCCAGTAAATCTTTCGGGACTAGCGGGCACGGGGAGCTGTTTTTT.

This chain joins TRBV10-2 and TRBJ1-2; 7 positions agree with TRBD1. The germline CDR1 and CDR2 sequences are WSHSY and SAAADI. V trimming: 0 bases; J trimming: 4 bases; junction bases outside the gene matches: 8. This CDR3 comprises 16 residues. The chain's CDR3 is CASSESIGGGGYGYTF. CDR3 DNA sequence: TGCGCCAGCAGTGAGTCGATAGGGGGCGGTGGCTATGGCTACACCTTC.

About this clone itself: Within the sample, other DNA sequences also encode this same CDR3. CDR3 sequence: CASSIQGVGELFF. CDR3 nucleotide sequence: TGTGCCAGTAGTATACAGGGGGTCGGGGAGCTGTTTTTT. The chain recombines TRBV19 with TRBJ2-2; 7 bases line up with TRBD1. The CDR3 is 13 residues long. V dropped 2 bases and J dropped 7; count of bases not matched to a gene: 1. In germline, CDR1 is LNHDA, CDR2 SQIVND (reference sequence). The full variable domain, in which reference TRBV19 and TRBJ2-2 provide the parts outside the CDR3, is DGGITQSPKYLFRKEGQNVTLSCEQNLNHDAMYWYRQDPGQGLRLIYYSQIVNDFQKGDIAEGYSVSREKKESFPLTVTSAQKNPTAFYLCASSIQGVGELFFGEGSRLTVL.

The rearrangement uses TRBV5-6 and TRBJ2-5; D is undetermined. Germline-derived CDR1 and CDR2 are SGHDT and YYEEEE. V lost 3 bases, J lost 2 bases, and 2 bases lay in between. The CDR3 totals 11 residues. CDR3 protein: CASSSQETQYF. CDR3 nucleotides: TGTGCCAGCAGCTCTCAAGAGACCCAGTACTTC.

This clone has just a few counts. The chain is built from TRBV27 and TRBJ2-5; 7 bases align to TRBD2. Trimming took 2 bases from V and 1 from J; bases not matched to a gene: 7. The CDR3 spans 16 residues. Germline assignment: CDR1 MNHEY and CDR2 SMNVEV (reference sequence). The CDR3 DNA reads as TGTGCCAGCAGTTTAGAAGCGGGGATAACCCAAGAGACCCAGTACTTC. It codes for CASSLEAGITQETQYF.

This clone was observed a single time. The chain recombines TRBV10-3 with TRBJ1-5; 12 nucleotides agree with TRBD1. Germline V gene sequence: CDR1 ENHRY, CDR2 SYGVKD. The CDR3 is 16 amino acids. V shed 2 bases and J 7 bases; nucleotides not matched to a gene: 6. CDR3 sequence (DNA): TGTGCCATCAGTGAGGGGGGACAGGGGGCGCGACAGCCCCAGCATTTT. Its protein is CAISEGGQGARQPQHF.

The gene calls are TRBV10-2 and TRBJ1-5, with D perhaps TRBD1 (5 bases). The germline gives CDR1 WSHSY, CDR2 SAAADI. This CDR3 region has 17 residues. V was pared by 4 bases and J by 5 bases, with 21 bases between. The CDR3 nucleotides are TGCGCCAGCAGTGTAGGAAGCAGCGGGGCGGCCTATCAGCCCCAGCATTTT. Protein sequence: CASSVGSSGAAYQPQHF.

The chain is built from TRBV7-3 and TRBJ2-4; 8 bases align to TRBD1. Germline CDR1 and CDR2: SGHTA and FQGTGA. After removal of 2 bases from V and 6 bases from J, the junction contained 12 bases not matched to a gene. This CDR3 spans 17 amino acids. The CDR3 region is CASSLAGTGREGNIQYF. The DNA for the CDR3 is TGTGCCAGCAGCTTAGCCGGGACAGGCCGTGAGGGAAACATTCAGTACTTC.

The chain employs TRBV19 and TRBJ1-2; D possibly corresponds to TRBD1 (6 bases). Deletions cut 6 bases from V and 3 bases from J, with 11 bases between. CDR3 length: 13 residues. The germline gives CDR1 LNHDA, CDR2 SQIVND (reference sequence). CDR3 bases: TGTGCCAGTAGAACAGGGACCTACTATGGCTACACCTTC. Translation gives CASRTGTYYGYTF.

This chain connects TRBV4-1 to TRBJ1-4; D call uncertain. Germline CDR1 reads MGHRA; CDR2 reads YSYEKL. V lost 3 bases and J lost 0, with 8 bases in between. CDR3 size: 15 residues. The CDR3 DNA is TGCGCCAGCAGCCAGGAGACCCCAACTAATGAAAAACTGTTTTTT. Its protein is CASSQETPTNEKLFF.

J is TRBJ2-7 and V is TRBV4-2; TRBD1 agrees at 7 bases. From germline, CDR1 is LGHNA and CDR2 YNFKEQ. The CDR3 covers 16 residues. With 1 base clipped from V and 2 bases from J, the junction kept 8 bases outside the gene matches. The CDR3 loop reads CASSQGPGTVTYEQYF. The DNA for the CDR3 is TGTGCCAGCAGCCAAGGCCCCGGGACAGTGACCTACGAGCAGTACTTC.

This clone was counted between two and nine times. The J gene is TRBJ1-2, the V gene TRBV6-5; 8 bases match TRBD1. V was clipped by 6 bases and J by 7 bases; unmatched bases: 10. The CDR3 covers 14 residues. Germline values: CDR1 MNHEY, CDR2 SVGAGI. CDR3 residues: CASRMQAGGSGYTF. In DNA form, the CDR3 reads TGTGCCAGCAGAATGCAGGCAGGGGGCTCTGGCTACACCTTC.

This chain connects TRBV2 to TRBJ1-1; D may be TRBD1 (5 bases). Germline V gene lookup returns CDR1 SNHLY and CDR2 FYNNEI. Trimming cost V 3 bases and J 4 bases, with 18 bases left between them. There are 16 residues in the CDR3. The CDR3 region is CASSDGGASRGTEAFF. CDR3 in DNA: TGTGCCAGCAGTGACGGCGGGGCATCCCGAGGCACTGAAGCTTTCTTT.

The chain employs TRBV7-2 and TRBJ2-7; 12 nucleotides align to TRBD2. Germline V lookup: CDR1 SGHTA, CDR2 FQGNSA. CDR3 length: 16 amino acids. J lost 7 bases, V lost 6 bases, and 13 bases had no gene match. The CDR3 nucleotides are TGTGCCAGCAGGATGGGACTAGCGGGTCCTGGTGGGGAGCAGTACTTC. Protein: CASRMGLAGPGGEQYF.

The genes are TRBV6-6 and TRBJ1-5, with a possible D match to TRBD1 (6 bases). This CDR3 has 15 amino acids. CDR1 MNHNY and CDR2 SVGAGI come from the germline V gene (reference sequence). V was trimmed by 2 bases and J by 2 bases, leaving 10 bases between them. CDR3 loop: CASSYRGAGNQPQHF. As DNA, the CDR3 is TGTGCCAGCAGTTACCGGGGGGCGGGCAATCAGCCCCAGCATTTT.

This chain links TRBV7-2 with TRBJ2-7, with D maybe TRBD1 (5 bases). There are 14 residues in the CDR3. V was cut by 1 base and J by 5 bases, with 12 bases left in between. Germline CDR1 reads SGHTA; CDR2 reads FQGNSA. For the CDR3, the DNA is TGTGCCAGCAGCTTAGGAGGCCCCAGGGACGAGCAGTACTTC. Translating gives CASSLGGPRDEQYF.

The chain couples TRBV7-7 to TRBJ1-1, with TRBD1 as a possible D gene (5 bases). Trimming shortened V by 5 bases and J by 2 bases, and 12 bases separated the two germline ends. Germline V gene data show CDR1 as SSHAT and CDR2 as FNYEAQ (reference sequence). This CDR3 region has 14 residues. CDR3 protein: CASSPGGINTEAFF. The CDR3 coding sequence is TGTGCCAGCAGCCCCGGGGGAATCAACACTGAAGCTTTCTTT.

This chain uses TRBV9 with TRBJ2-3; possibly TRBD1 for D (6 bases). CDR1 and CDR2 from the germline V gene are SGDLS and YYNGEE. The CDR3 is made up of 16 amino acids. Trimming pared 0 bases from V and 2 bases from J, leaving 13 bases between. In DNA form, the CDR3 reads TGTGCCAGCAGCGTAGCGGACTGGACAGCCACAGATACGCAGTATTTT. Its protein is CASSVADWTATDTQYF.

V and J are TRBV5-1 and TRBJ1-2; 7 nucleotides align to TRBD1. The CDR3 has 19 amino acids. CDR1 SGHRS and CDR2 YFSETQ come from the germline V gene. V shed 4 bases and J 5 bases; nucleotides not matched to a gene: 23. For the CDR3, the DNA is TGCGCCAGCAGCCGTGACCATTACAGGGGCCGCCTTAAAGATTATGGCTACACCTTC. Its protein is CASSRDHYRGRLKDYGYTF.

This chain connects TRBV27 to TRBJ2-1, with D possibly being TRBD2 (6 bases). The ends were cut back, 6 bases at V and 5 bases at J, with 11 bases in the middle. There are 13 residues in the CDR3. Germline values: CDR1 MNHEY, CDR2 SMNVEV (reference sequence). Here the CDR3 reads CASRSSGNNEQFF. The CDR3 DNA reads as TGTGCCAGCAGGAGTAGCGGAAACAATGAGCAGTTCTTC.

The V call is TRBV28, the J call TRBJ2-5; 9 nucleotides agree with TRBD1. With 5 bases clipped from V and 5 bases from J, the junction kept 9 bases outside the gene matches. CDR1 MDHEN and CDR2 SYDVKM come from the germline V gene. CDR3 length equals 15 residues. The CDR3: CASSLTGGFQETQYF. In nucleotides, the CDR3 is TGTGCCAGCAGTCTCACAGGGGGCTTTCAGGAGACCCAGTACTTC. The entire variable domain, with the rest obtained from reference TRBV28 and TRBJ2-5, is as follows: DVKVTQSSRYLVKRTGEKVFLECVQDMDHENMFWYRQDPGLGLRLIYFSYDVKMKEKGDIPEGYSVSREKKERFSLILESASTNQTSMYLCASSLTGGFQETQYFGPGTRLLVL.

This clone came up a few times. The chain has TRBV3-1 (or the pseudogene TRBV3-2) and TRBJ1-5; D possibly corresponds to TRBD1 (6 bases). V lost 4 bases and J lost 5, with 12 bases in between. The germline CDR1 and CDR2 sequences are LGHDT and YNNKEL (reference sequence). The CDR3 is 14 amino acids. The chain's CDR3 is CASSPYRDDQPQHF. CDR3 bases: TGTGCCAGCAGCCCCTACAGGGATGATCAGCCCCAGCATTTT.

The rearrangement uses TRBV4-3 and TRBJ2-7; 8 bases map to TRBD2. The germline V gene encodes CDR1 LGHNA and CDR2 YSLEER. The CDR3 extends over 14 amino acids. The ends lost 8 bases at V and 3 bases at J; junction bases unmatched: 9. The CDR3 protein is CASAPTAGGYEQYF. DNA for the CDR3: TGCGCCAGCGCACCGACGGCGGGAGGCTACGAGCAGTACTTC.

The V and J genes are TRBV2 and TRBJ1-2; D remains unclear. The V end lost 4 bases, the J end lost 4 bases, and 13 bases lay between the germline ends. The germline V gene has CDR1 SNHLY and CDR2 FYNNEI. There are 14 residues in the CDR3. CDR3 coding DNA: TGTGCCAGCAGTGCTCACAGCGGATCCTATGGCTACACCTTC. Protein: CASSAHSGSYGYTF.